The sequence of this T cell receptor beta chain was determined in a study of Graves' ophthalmopathy and Graves' hyperthyroidism. Notes on the study in general: Most expanded clonotypes in thyroid above 0.001 frequency also showed up in blood.

The authors amplified TCR beta CDR3 regions, and they did so from RNA transcripts for repertoire sequencing. An initial RT-PCR round employing HTBI primers preceded a second-round multiplex PCR. Each CDR3 protein is one row after TCRdb ran MiXCR on the multiplex PCR reads. The sample contains 580,000 or so distinct CDR3 sequences, under 45% of which appear only once. Thyroid ultrasound, orbital computed tomography, TRAb, serum thyroxine and clinical symptoms formed the basis of diagnosis. Of note for this clonotype: What it binds is unknown.

Sequenced material: peripheral blood or thyroid tissue (not recorded which). The sequence came from an adult man with Graves' hyperthyroidism.

Here the CDR3 DNA reads TGTGCCAGCAGCGTGGGACTAGCGGGGTACAATGAGCAGTTCTTC. This gives the protein CASSVGLAGYNEQFF. This chain uses TRBV9 with TRBJ2-1, with 13 bases identical to TRBD2. Trimming removed 2 bases from V and 4 bases from J; junction bases left unmatched: 0. The CDR3 totals 15 residues. From germline, CDR1 is SGDLS and CDR2 YYNGEE.